The entry below gives a single TCR beta chain sequence along with its context. The data stem from a study of cytomegalovirus exposure and HLA in healthy donors. The CDR3 consists of 16 residues. V shed 3 bases and J shed 0 bases, with 15 bases lying between them. The germline CDR1 and CDR2 sequences are LNHDA and SQIVND (reference sequence). The PCR employed 60 Vbeta primers together with 13 Jbeta primers. In the original workflow: There were about 86 million unique TCR beta chains by a later count, and approximately 11 million of them were shared. The method was immunoSEQ multiplex PCR; TCRdb's version includes in-frame clones alone and lacks a portion of them. V, J and clone size were drawn from that table, and D and trimming were deduced from the DNA. The sample consists of roughly 150,000 clones, approximately 84% of them appearing once.

The sample consisted of PBMCs. The origin of this receptor is a woman in her 40s in good health and CMV-seropositive. The chain is built from TRBV19 and TRBJ2-7; a weak D match, TRBD2 (5 bases). CDR3 protein: CASSIRPAAGSYEQYF. DNA for the CDR3: TGTGCCAGTAGTATCCGACCAGCGGCGGGCTCCTACGAGCAGTACTTC. Filled out from reference TRBV19 and TRBJ2-7, the complete variable domain reads DGGITQSPKYLFRKEGQNVTLSCEQNLNHDAMYWYRQDPGQGLRLIYYSQIVNDFQKGDIAEGYSVSREKKESFPLTVTSAQKNPTAFYLCASSIRPAAGSYEQYFGPGTRLTVT.